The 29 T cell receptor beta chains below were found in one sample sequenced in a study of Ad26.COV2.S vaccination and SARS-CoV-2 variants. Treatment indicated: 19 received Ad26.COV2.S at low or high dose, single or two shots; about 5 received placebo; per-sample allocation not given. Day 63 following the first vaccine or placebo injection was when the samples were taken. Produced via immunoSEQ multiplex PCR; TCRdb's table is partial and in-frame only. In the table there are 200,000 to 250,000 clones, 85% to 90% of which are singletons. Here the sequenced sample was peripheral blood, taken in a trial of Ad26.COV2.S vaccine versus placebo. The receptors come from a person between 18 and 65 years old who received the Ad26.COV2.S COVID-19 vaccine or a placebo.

In DNA form, the CDR3 reads TGTGCCAGCAGCCACGGACAGGGGTTATACACCATATATTTT. Translated, it gives CASSHGQGLYTIYF. This rearrangement joins TRBV3-1 (or the pseudogene TRBV3-2) to TRBJ1-3; 9 bases fit TRBD1. V was pared by 3 bases and J by 8 bases, with 5 bases of the junction left unmatched. CDR1 LGHDT and CDR2 YNNKEL come from the germline V gene (reference sequence). The CDR3 totals 14 residues.

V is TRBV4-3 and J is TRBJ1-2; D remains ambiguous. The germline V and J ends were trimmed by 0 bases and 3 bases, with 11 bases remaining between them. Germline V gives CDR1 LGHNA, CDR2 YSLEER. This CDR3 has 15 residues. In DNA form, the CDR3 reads TGCGCCAGCAGCCAAGAACGGCGGGCCCACTATGGCTACACCTTC. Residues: CASSQERRAHYGYTF.

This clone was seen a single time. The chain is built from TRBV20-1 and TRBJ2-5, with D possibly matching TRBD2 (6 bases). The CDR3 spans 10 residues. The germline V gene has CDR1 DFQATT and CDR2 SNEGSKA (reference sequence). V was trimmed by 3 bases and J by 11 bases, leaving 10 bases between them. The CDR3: CSARRDWQYF. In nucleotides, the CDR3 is TGCAGTGCTAGGCGGGACTGGCAGTACTTC.

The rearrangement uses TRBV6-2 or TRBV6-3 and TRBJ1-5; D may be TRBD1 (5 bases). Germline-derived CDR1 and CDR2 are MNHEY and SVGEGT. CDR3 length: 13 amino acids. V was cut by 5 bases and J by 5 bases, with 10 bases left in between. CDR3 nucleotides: TGTGCCAGCAGTCCGGGACCCTATCAGCCCCAGCATTTT. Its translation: CASSPGPYQPQHF.

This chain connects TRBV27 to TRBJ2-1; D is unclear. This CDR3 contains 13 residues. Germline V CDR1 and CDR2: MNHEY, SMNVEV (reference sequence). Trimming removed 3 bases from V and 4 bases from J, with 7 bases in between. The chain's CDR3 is CASSFSTYNEQFF. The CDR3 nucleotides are TGTGCCAGCAGTTTTTCGACTTACAATGAGCAGTTCTTC.

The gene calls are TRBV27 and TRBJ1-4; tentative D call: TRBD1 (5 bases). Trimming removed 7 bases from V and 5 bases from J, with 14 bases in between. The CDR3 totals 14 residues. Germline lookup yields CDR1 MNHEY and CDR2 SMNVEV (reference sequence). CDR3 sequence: CASIPGLPNEKLFF. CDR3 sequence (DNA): TGTGCCAGCATCCCGGGACTGCCAAATGAAAAACTGTTTTTT.

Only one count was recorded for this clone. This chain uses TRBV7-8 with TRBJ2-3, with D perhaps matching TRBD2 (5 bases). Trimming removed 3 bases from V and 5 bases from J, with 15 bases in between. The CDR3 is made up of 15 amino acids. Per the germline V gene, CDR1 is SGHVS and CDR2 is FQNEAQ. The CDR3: CASSFGLDNGDTQYF. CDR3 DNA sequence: TGTGCCAGCAGCTTCGGACTCGACAATGGAGATACGCAGTATTTT.

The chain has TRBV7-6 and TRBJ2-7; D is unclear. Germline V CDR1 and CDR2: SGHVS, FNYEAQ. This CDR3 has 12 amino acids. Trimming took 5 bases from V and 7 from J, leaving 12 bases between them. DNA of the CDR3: TGTGCCAGCAGCCCACTAATGGGGGAGCAGTACTTC. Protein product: CASSPLMGEQYF.

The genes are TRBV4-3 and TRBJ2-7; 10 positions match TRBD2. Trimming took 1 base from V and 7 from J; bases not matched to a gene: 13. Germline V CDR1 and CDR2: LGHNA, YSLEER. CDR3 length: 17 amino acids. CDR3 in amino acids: CASSQAPTSGDRKEQYF. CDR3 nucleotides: TGCGCCAGCAGCCAAGCCCCCACTAGCGGGGATCGCAAGGAGCAGTACTTC.

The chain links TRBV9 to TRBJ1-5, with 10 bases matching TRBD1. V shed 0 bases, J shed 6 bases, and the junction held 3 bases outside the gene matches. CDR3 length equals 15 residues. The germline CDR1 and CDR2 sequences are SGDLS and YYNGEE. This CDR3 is CASSVGQGAGQPQHF. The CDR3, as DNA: TGTGCCAGCAGCGTAGGACAGGGGGCCGGTCAGCCCCAGCATTTT.

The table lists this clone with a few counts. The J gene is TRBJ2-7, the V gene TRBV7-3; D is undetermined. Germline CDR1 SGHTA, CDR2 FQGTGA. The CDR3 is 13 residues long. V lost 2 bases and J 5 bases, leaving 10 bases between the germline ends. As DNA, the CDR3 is TGTGCCAGCAGCTTAGTCTCGGTTGACGAGCAGTACTTC. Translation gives CASSLVSVDEQYF.

The CDR3 reads CASSPSVNSYEQYF. The CDR3 coding sequence is TGTGCCAGCAGTCCGAGCGTGAACTCCTACGAGCAGTACTTC. V usage is TRBV6-2 or TRBV6-3 and J usage is TRBJ2-7; no clear D. There are 14 residues in the CDR3. Trimming removed 5 bases at V and 0 bases at J, with 11 bases between. Looked up from germline, CDR1 is MNHEY and CDR2 is SVGEGT.

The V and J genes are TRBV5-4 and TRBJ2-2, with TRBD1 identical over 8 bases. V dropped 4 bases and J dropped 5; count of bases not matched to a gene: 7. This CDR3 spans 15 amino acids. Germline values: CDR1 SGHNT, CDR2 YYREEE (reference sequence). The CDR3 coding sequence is TGTGCCAGCAGCGCCGGACAGGGCGGAACCGGGGAGCTGTTTTTT. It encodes CASSAGQGGTGELFF.

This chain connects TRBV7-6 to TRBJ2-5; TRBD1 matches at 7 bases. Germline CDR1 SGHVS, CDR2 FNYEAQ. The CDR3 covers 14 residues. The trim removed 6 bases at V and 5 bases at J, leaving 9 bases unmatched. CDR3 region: CASSPTGPRETQYF. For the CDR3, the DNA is TGTGCCAGCAGTCCGACAGGGCCGAGGGAGACCCAGTACTTC.

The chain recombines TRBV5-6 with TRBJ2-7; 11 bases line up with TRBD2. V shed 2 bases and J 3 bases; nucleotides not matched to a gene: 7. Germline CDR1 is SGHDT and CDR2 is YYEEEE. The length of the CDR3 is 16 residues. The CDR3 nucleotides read TGTGCCAGCAGCTTTCGACTAGCGGGATTAGTCTACGAGCAGTACTTC. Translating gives CASSFRLAGLVYEQYF.

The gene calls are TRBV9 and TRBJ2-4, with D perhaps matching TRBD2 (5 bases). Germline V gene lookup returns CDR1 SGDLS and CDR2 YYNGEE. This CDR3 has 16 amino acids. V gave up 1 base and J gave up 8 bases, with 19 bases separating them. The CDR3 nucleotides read TGTGCCAGCAGCGTAAGCTCTGGAGGCCTGAGGGACATTCAGTACTTC. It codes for CASSVSSGGLRDIQYF.

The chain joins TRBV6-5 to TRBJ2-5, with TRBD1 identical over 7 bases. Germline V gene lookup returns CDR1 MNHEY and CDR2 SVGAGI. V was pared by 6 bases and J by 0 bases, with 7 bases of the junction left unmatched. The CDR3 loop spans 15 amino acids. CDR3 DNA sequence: TGTGCCAGCAGGGGGGCAGGGGGTTACCAAGAGACCCAGTACTTC. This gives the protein CASRGAGGYQETQYF.

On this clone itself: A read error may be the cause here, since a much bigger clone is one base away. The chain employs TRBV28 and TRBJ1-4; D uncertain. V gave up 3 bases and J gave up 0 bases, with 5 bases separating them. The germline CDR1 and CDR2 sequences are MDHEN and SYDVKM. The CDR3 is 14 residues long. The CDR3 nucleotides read TGTGCCAGCAGTTTGGCTGCAACTAATGAAAAACTGTTTTTT. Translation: CASSLAATNEKLFF.

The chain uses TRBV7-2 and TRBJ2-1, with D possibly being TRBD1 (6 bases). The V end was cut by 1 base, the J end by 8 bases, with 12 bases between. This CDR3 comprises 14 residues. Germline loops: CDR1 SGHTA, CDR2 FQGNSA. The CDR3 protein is CASSLGTALDEQFF. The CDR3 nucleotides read TGTGCCAGCAGCTTAGGGACAGCTCTCGATGAGCAGTTCTTC.

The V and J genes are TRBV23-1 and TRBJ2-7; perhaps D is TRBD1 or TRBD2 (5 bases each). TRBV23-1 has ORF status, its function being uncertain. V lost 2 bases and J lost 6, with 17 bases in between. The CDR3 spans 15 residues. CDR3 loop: CASSQDEFEGREQYF. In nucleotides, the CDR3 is TGCGCCAGCAGTCAAGATGAATTCGAGGGGCGCGAGCAGTACTTC.

CDR3 DNA sequence: TGTGCCTGGAGTTGGAACAATTCACCCCTCCACTTT. It is translated as CAWSWNNSPLHF. This sequence joins TRBV30 and TRBJ1-6; D gene ambiguous. Trimming took 2 bases from V and 7 from J, leaving 6 bases between them. Looked up from germline, CDR1 is GTSNPN and CDR2 is SVGIG (reference sequence). This CDR3 comprises 12 residues. Drawing the rest from reference TRBV30 and TRBJ1-6, the complete variable domain is SQTIHQWPATLVQPVGSPLSLECTVEGTSNPNLYWYRQAAGRGLQLLFYSVGIGQISSEVPQNLSASRPQDRQFILSSKKLLLSDSGFYLCAWSWNNSPLHFGNGTRLTVT.

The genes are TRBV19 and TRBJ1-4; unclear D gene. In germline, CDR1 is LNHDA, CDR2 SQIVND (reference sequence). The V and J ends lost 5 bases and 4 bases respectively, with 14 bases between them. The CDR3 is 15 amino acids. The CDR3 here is CASSLTLTGNEKLFF. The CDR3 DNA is TGTGCCAGTAGTCTTACCCTGACCGGTAATGAAAAACTGTTTTTT.

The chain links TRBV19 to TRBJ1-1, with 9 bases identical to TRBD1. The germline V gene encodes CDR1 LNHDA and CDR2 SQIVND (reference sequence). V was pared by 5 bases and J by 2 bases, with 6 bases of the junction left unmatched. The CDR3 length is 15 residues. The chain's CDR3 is CASSPTGQGNTEAFF. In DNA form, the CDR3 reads TGTGCCAGTAGTCCGACGGGACAGGGAAACACTGAAGCTTTCTTT.

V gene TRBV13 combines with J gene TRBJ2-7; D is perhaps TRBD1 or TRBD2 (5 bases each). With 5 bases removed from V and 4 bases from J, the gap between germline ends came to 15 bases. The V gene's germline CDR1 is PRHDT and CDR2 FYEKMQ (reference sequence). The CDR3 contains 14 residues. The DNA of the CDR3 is TGTGCCAGCAGCAAAAGGGCCAGGGAGTACGAGCAGTACTTC. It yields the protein CASSKRAREYEQYF.

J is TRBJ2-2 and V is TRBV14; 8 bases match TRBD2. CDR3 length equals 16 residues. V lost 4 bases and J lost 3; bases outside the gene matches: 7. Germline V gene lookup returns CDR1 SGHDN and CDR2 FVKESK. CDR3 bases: TGTGCCAGCAGCCGACCCCGGGGGGGCCACACCGGGGAGCTGTTTTTT. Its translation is CASSRPRGGHTGELFF.

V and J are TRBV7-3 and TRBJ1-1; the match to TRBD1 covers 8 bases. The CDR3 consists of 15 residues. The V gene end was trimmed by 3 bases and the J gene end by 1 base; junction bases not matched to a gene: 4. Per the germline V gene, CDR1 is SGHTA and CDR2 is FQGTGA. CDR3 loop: CASSLTGVENTEAFF. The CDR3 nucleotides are TGTGCCAGCAGCTTGACAGGGGTGGAGAACACTGAAGCTTTCTTT. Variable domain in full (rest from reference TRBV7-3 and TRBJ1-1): GAGVSQTPSNKVTEKGKYVELRCDPISGHTALYWYRQSLGQGPEFLIYFQGTGAADDSGLPNDRFFAVRPEGSVSTLKIQRTERGDSAVYLCASSLTGVENTEAFFGQGTRLTVV.

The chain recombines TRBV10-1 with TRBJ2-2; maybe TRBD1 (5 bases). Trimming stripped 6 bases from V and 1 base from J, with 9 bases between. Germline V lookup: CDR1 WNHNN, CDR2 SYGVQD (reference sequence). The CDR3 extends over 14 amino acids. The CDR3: CASSRQRNTGELFF. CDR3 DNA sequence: TGCGCCAGCAGCCGACAGCGGAACACCGGGGAGCTGTTTTTT.

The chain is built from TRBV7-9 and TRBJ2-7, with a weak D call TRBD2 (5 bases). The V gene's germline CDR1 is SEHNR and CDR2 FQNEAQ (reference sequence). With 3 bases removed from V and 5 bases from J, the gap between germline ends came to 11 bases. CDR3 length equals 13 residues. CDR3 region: CASSFGMGHEQYF. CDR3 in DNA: TGTGCCAGCAGCTTCGGGATGGGCCACGAGCAGTACTTC.

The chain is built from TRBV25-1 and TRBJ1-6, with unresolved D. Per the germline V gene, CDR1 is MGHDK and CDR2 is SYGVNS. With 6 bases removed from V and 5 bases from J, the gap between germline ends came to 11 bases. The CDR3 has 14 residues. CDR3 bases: TGTGCCAGCAGGGGTTCCAGTAATAATTCACCCCTCCACTTT. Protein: CASRGSSNNSPLHF.